Reported below is one T cell receptor (beta chain). The record originates from a study of shared T cell receptors in the human thymus. TCRdb's table, derived via immunoSEQ multiplex PCR, lists solely in-frame clones and lacks some. The sample lists about 400,000 clones; 85% to 95% were seen once. Trimming stripped 6 bases from V and 13 bases from J, with 12 bases between. This CDR3 contains 9 residues. Germline CDR1 DFQATT, CDR2 SNEGSKA (reference sequence). The rearrangement uses TRBV20-1 and TRBJ1-2; D is ambiguous. The sample comprised thymocytes. This TCR came from a human donor. CDR3 protein: CSAYDRLTF. The CDR3 region has the DNA TGCAGTGCCTATGACCGGCTCACCTTC.